A selection of T cell receptor beta chains follows, all from one sample in a study of blood T cell repertoires in COVID-19. TCRdb's table, derived via immunoSEQ multiplex PCR, lists solely in-frame clones and lacks some. The table shows roughly 250,000 clones, with around 82% occurring only once. Sequencing was done on a sample of peripheral blood. The source is a human donor in a cohort sampled during active COVID-19. Both conserved end residues are part of each CDR3. Where a row states a size, it is once, few, many or the class of an expanded clone; other rows omit it.

clone_size: .
v_call: TRBV11-2
cdr3_aa: CASSWDSYSYEQYF

clone_size: once
v_call: TRBV6-5
cdr3_aa: CASSFLNTIYF

clone_size: .
v_call: TRBV27
cdr3_aa: CASSPGGLAGKQFF

clone_size: few
v_call: TRBV19
cdr3_aa: CASRRTGGNNSPLHF

clone_size: .
v_call: TRBV19
cdr3_aa: CASSVRQGRGMNTEAFF

clone_size: .
v_call: TRBV5-4
cdr3_aa: CASSLDSLSYEQYF

clone_size: once
v_call: TRBV27
cdr3_aa: CASALPGLAVDEQFF

clone_size: few
v_call: TRBV10-1
cdr3_aa: CASSEQASTDTQYF

clone_size: .
v_call: TRBV19
cdr3_aa: CASRVQGDTGELFF

clone_size: .
v_call: TRBV19
cdr3_aa: CASSIGTGARAFF

clone_size: .
v_call: TRBV18
cdr3_aa: CASSATTGGYEQYF

clone_size: once
v_call: TRBV11-2
cdr3_aa: CASSPTQGPAIGNEQFF

clone_size: .
v_call: TRBV6-2/TRBV6-3
cdr3_aa: CASSYSAVQETQYF

clone_size: .
v_call: TRBV6-1
cdr3_aa: CASSEVGGEQYF

clone_size: once
v_call: TRBV18
cdr3_aa: CASSPLLAGGPVSQETQYF

clone_size: .
v_call: TRBV2
cdr3_aa: CASSRDRAGGEKLFF

clone_size: .
v_call: TRBV18
cdr3_aa: CASSQSRGGARNEQFF

clone_size: .
v_call: TRBV12-3/TRBV12-4
cdr3_aa: CASSYQGNYGYTF

clone_size: .
v_call: TRBV13
cdr3_aa: CASSSPIGGGASSTDTQYF

clone_size: .
v_call: TRBV6-2/TRBV6-3
cdr3_aa: CASSYGDRSTYEQYF

clone_size: .
v_call: TRBV28
cdr3_aa: CASSFSGSSYEQYF

clone_size: .
v_call: TRBV19
cdr3_aa: CASSTPSNSYNEQFF

clone_size: once
v_call: TRBV27
cdr3_aa: CASILGAPPGNTIYF

clone_size: .
v_call: TRBV29-1
cdr3_aa: CSVAGVYSDTGELFF

clone_size: .
v_call: TRBV7-2
cdr3_aa: CASSLVASGSKNIQYF

clone_size: .
v_call: TRBV6-5
cdr3_aa: CASSYSQGTQYF

clone_size: few
v_call: TRBV27
cdr3_aa: CASSRGTGYDQPQHF

clone_size: .
v_call: TRBV15
cdr3_aa: CATSNRDRAAQEQYF

clone_size: .
v_call: TRBV12-3/TRBV12-4
cdr3_aa: CASLTGTTHGYTF

clone_size: once
v_call: TRBV28
cdr3_aa: CASSFRDRASPLHF

clone_size: few
v_call: TRBV5-1
cdr3_aa: CASNPSGAGDTQYF

clone_size: .
v_call: TRBV6-2/TRBV6-3
cdr3_aa: CASSYRESNEKLFF

clone_size: .
v_call: TRBV10-3
cdr3_aa: CAISAGFSGNTIYF

clone_size: .
v_call: TRBV28
cdr3_aa: CASNPLGRAPNQPQHF

clone_size: few
v_call: TRBV6-4
cdr3_aa: CASSDSAGGPGDTQYF

clone_size: .
v_call: TRBV7-9
cdr3_aa: CASSSGTARGAEAFF

clone_size: .
v_call: TRBV2
cdr3_aa: CASSEYMSGSTEAFF

clone_size: .
v_call: TRBV27
cdr3_aa: CASSFAGIYEQYF

clone_size: .
v_call: TRBV15
cdr3_aa: CATSRDWAGNTEAFF

clone_size: .
v_call: TRBV5-1
cdr3_aa: CASGKDGGAPGYTF

clone_size: .
v_call: TRBV28
cdr3_aa: CASSFEYSLSEQYF

clone_size: .
v_call: TRBV19
cdr3_aa: CASSMGRREWTDTQYF

clone_size: .
v_call: TRBV19
cdr3_aa: CASRRQGANYGYTF

clone_size: .
v_call: TRBV18
cdr3_aa: CASSPGSQDNEQFF

clone_size: once
v_call: TRBV7-9
cdr3_aa: CASSAVVGGGSEAFF

clone_size: .
v_call: TRBV5-1
cdr3_aa: CASSPQDIRDRGTEAFF

clone_size: .
v_call: TRBV25-1
cdr3_aa: CASSEVYRGPTEAFF

clone_size: once
v_call: TRBV5-1
cdr3_aa: CASSKGLAAYNEQFF

clone_size: .
v_call: TRBV5-4
cdr3_aa: CASSSGTGSGKLFF

clone_size: .
v_call: TRBV20-1
cdr3_aa: CSASGRVEGPLHF

clone_size: .
v_call: TRBV5-5
cdr3_aa: CASRRTGTEGLVRGYTF

clone_size: .
v_call: TRBV5-1
cdr3_aa: CASSSLGGDSDGYTF

clone_size: .
v_call: TRBV7-2
cdr3_aa: CASSLAVPGQVNSPLHF

clone_size: .
v_call: TRBV10-1
cdr3_aa: CASSERTGPNEKLFF

clone_size: .
v_call: TRBV5-8
cdr3_aa: CASSLADRVGSNQPQHF

clone_size: many
v_call: TRBV15
cdr3_aa: CATSRDPGGNTIYF

clone_size: .
v_call: TRBV7-9
cdr3_aa: CASSSRGSGTGTFNTEAFF

clone_size: .
v_call: TRBV19
cdr3_aa: CASSIGARGRVLRAFF